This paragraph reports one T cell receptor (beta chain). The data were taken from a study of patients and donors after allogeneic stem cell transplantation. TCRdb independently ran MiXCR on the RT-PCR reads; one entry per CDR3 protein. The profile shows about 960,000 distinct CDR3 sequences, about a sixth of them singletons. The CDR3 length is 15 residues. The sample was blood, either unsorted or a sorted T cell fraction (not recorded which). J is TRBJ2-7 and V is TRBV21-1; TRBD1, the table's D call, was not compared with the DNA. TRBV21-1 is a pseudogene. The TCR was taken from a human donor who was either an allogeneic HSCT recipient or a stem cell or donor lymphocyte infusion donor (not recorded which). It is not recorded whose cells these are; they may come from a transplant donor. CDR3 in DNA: TGTGCCAGCAGCAAAGGGGTGGACAGATCCTACGAGCAGTACTTC. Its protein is CASSKGVDRSYEQYF.